These 2 T cell receptor beta chains came from one sample sequenced in a study of blood T cell repertoires in COVID-19. Produced via immunoSEQ multiplex PCR; TCRdb's table is partial and in-frame only. There are fewer than 350,000 clones in the sample; 88% occur only once, and 9.4% lies in the top ten. Sequencing was performed on peripheral blood. The receptors originated from a man between 18 and 29 years old with active or convalescent COVID-19.

The gene calls are TRBV2 and TRBJ2-1; 8 bases are shared with TRBD1. Germline V gives CDR1 SNHLY, CDR2 FYNNEI. The trim removed 6 bases at V and 4 bases at J, leaving 11 bases unmatched. The CDR3 is 16 residues long. The DNA for the CDR3 is TGTGCCAGCAGCTACGGAGGCAGGGGGCTTTACAATGAGCAGTTCTTC. Protein: CASSYGGRGLYNEQFF.

This clone was seen only once. The chain links TRBV6-5 to TRBJ2-7, with D possibly TRBD2 on 5 matching bases. CDR3 size: 13 residues. Trimming left V 2 bases short and J 5 bases short, with 10 bases between. Germline loops: CDR1 MNHEY, CDR2 SVGAGI. CDR3 in amino acids: CASSYGGVDEQYF. The CDR3 nucleotides are TGTGCCAGCAGTTACGGAGGAGTCGACGAGCAGTACTTC.